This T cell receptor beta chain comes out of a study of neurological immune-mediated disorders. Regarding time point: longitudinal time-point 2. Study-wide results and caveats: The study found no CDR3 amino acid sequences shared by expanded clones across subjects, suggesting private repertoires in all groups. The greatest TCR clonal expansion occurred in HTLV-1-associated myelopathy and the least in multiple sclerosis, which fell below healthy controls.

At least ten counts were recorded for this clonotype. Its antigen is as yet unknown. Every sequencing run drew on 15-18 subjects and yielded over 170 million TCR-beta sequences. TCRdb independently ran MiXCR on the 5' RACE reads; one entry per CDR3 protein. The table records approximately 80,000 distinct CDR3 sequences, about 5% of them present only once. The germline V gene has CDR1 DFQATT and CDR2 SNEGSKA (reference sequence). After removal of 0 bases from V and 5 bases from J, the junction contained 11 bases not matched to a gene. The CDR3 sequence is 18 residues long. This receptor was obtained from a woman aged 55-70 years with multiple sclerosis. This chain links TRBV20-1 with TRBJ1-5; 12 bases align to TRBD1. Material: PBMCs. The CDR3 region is CSARDGVGTGGVYQPQHF. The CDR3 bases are TGCAGTGCTAGAGATGGGGTTGGGACAGGGGGCGTCTATCAGCCCCAGCATTTT.